Reported below is one T cell receptor (beta chain). Irradiated, violet-dye-labeled stimulator cells, approximately 200,000 in number, were plated with approximately 200,000 CFSE-labeled responder cells. After the reaction, the investigators sorted the proliferating CFSE-low CD3+CD4+ and CD3+CD8+ responders. This sample was taken from a study of graft-versus-host responses after intestinal transplantation. Germline CDR1 reads MNHEY; CDR2 reads SVGAGI. CDR3 length equals 14 residues. Trimming left V 0 bases short and J 7 bases short, with 13 bases between. Study results and limitations: GvH clones were found in recipient marrow; some appeared first in ileum or blood.

Using immunoSEQ multiplex PCR, the repertoire was profiled, and TCRdb retains in-frame clones only, with some absent. The sample lists some 24,000 clones, under 45% occurring once. The chain links TRBV6-5 to TRBJ2-7, with D tentatively TRBD2 (6 bases). This clonotype originated in a human patient who received an intestinal transplant. The sample consisted of alloreactive CD4+ T cells from a mixed lymphocyte reaction culture, taken before intestinal transplant. Sample subset: CFSE-low proliferating T cells sorted from roughly 6-day pre-transplant mixed lymphocyte reaction (GvH or HvG direction). CDR3 sequence reads: CASSYSMFGGEQYF. For the CDR3, the DNA is TGTGCCAGCAGTTACTCGATGTTCGGAGGGGAGCAGTACTTC.